Following are 2 T cell receptor beta chains from one sample sequenced in a study of OX40 agonist ivuxolimab in advanced cancers. Data came from immunoSEQ multiplex PCR; TCRdb stores just in-frame clones and leaves some out. Among 65,000 to 80,000 clones listed, 84% were seen once. Material: CD4+ or CD8+ T cells sorted from blood, obtained in a trial of the OX40 agonist ivuxolimab. These receptors were collected from an adult with an advanced solid tumor such as melanoma, head and neck, liver or kidney cancer.

This chain joins TRBV5-6 and TRBJ1-1; 10 bases align to TRBD1. With V trimmed by 4 bases and J by 5 bases, 2 bases remained unmatched. The CDR3 loop spans 13 amino acids. Germline V lookup: CDR1 SGHDT, CDR2 YYEEEE. CDR3 residues: CASSGQGGTEAFF. The CDR3 bases are TGTGCCAGCAGCGGACAGGGGGGAACTGAAGCTTTCTTT.

The J gene is TRBJ2-1, the V gene TRBV19; D is perhaps TRBD2 (6 bases). Trimming pared 5 bases from V and 2 bases from J, leaving 13 bases between. The length of the CDR3 is 15 residues. In germline, CDR1 is LNHDA, CDR2 SQIVND (reference sequence). The CDR3 is CASSHLALTYNEQFF. The CDR3 DNA follows: TGTGCCAGTAGTCATCTAGCGCTCACCTACAATGAGCAGTTCTTC.